This TCR beta chain was sequenced for a study of blood T cell repertoires in COVID-19. Overall study context: The United States, Italy and Spain provided the acute and convalescent COVID-19 samples. Sample material is recorded as cDNA or gDNA derived from T cells, B-cell-depleted T cells, or PBMCs.

The CDR3 has 15 amino acids. J gave up 5 bases and V 3 bases, and 8 bases lay outside the gene matches. Germline V CDR1 and CDR2: KGHDR, SFDVKD. Original data processing: Reference gene primer amplification gave nucleated cell count estimates. Only in-frame clones appear in the TCRdb table, and some are missing; sequencing was by immunoSEQ multiplex PCR. V, J and clone size are those of that table, while D and trimming were read from the DNA. Of some 97,000 clones listed, 85% are singletons. Sequencing was performed on peripheral blood. The V call is TRBV24-1, the J call TRBJ2-7; 8 bases are shared with TRBD2. The clonotype comes from a man aged 50-59 years with active or convalescent COVID-19. The CDR3 DNA sequence: TGTGCCACCAGTGATGTCGGGGGGGGACCCCACGAGCAGTACTTC. Translated, it gives CATSDVGGGPHEQYF.